A selection of T cell receptor beta chains follows, all from one sample in a study of T-cell reconstitution after alpha-beta-depleted transplantation in children. TCRdb re-analysed the PCR reads in MiXCR, keeping a single row per CDR3 protein. The sample consists of hundreds of thousands of distinct CDR3 sequences, around 19% of them appearing once. The starting material was PBMCs from the stem cell graft donor, obtained from the stem cell graft. The receptors derive from a human donor who donated a stem cell graft to a child with acute lymphoblastic leukemia. The CDR3 runs from the conserved cysteine through the conserved F or W. Each record gives: V gene, clone size, D gene, J gene, CDR3 protein, CDR3 DNA. The D gene is left open where the match is weak. Clone size, where shown, is once, few, many, or a class for clones that have expanded.

v_call: TRBV10-2
clone_size: .
d_call: TRBD2
j_call: TRBJ2-3
cdr3_aa: CASKGHSGRTSTDTQYF
cdr3_nt: TGCGCCAGCAAGGGGCATAGCGGGAGGACTAGCACAGATACGCAGTATTTT

v_call: TRBV24-1
clone_size: few
d_call: TRBD1
j_call: TRBJ2-5
cdr3_aa: CATALPGQGRETQYF
cdr3_nt: TGTGCCACCGCTCTTCCGGGACAGGGAAGGGAGACCCAGTACTTC

v_call: TRBV11-2
clone_size: .
d_call: .
j_call: TRBJ2-1
cdr3_aa: CASSPPTGYYVAGEQFF
cdr3_nt: TGTGCCAGCAGCCCTCCGACAGGCTACTACGTCGCGGGGGAGCAGTTCTTC

v_call: TRBV6-1
clone_size: .
d_call: TRBD2
j_call: TRBJ2-2
cdr3_aa: CASSGLAGFTGELFF
cdr3_nt: TGTGCCAGCAGTGGTCTAGCGGGATTCACCGGGGAGCTGTTTTTT

v_call: TRBV5-1
clone_size: .
d_call: .
j_call: TRBJ2-1
cdr3_aa: CASSFSSGFSYNEQFF
cdr3_nt: TGCGCCAGCAGCTTTTCCAGCGGGTTTTCCTACAATGAGCAGTTCTTC

v_call: TRBV29-1
clone_size: few
d_call: .
j_call: TRBJ1-4
cdr3_aa: CSVVGSGEKLFF
cdr3_nt: TGCAGCGTTGTAGGATCGGGTGAAAAACTGTTTTTT

v_call: TRBV7-9
clone_size: few
d_call: TRBD1
j_call: TRBJ2-7
cdr3_aa: CASSPQGAFYEQYF
cdr3_nt: TGTGCCAGCAGCCCACAGGGGGCGTTTTACGAGCAGTACTTC

v_call: TRBV12-3/TRBV12-4
clone_size: few
d_call: .
j_call: TRBJ1-2
cdr3_aa: CASSFRGGSYGYTF
cdr3_nt: TGTGCCAGCAGTTTCAGGGGCGGAAGCTATGGCTACACCTTC

v_call: TRBV12-3/TRBV12-4
clone_size: .
d_call: TRBD2
j_call: TRBJ2-1
cdr3_aa: CASDPLAGAYEQFF
cdr3_nt: TGTGCCAGCGACCCCCTAGCGGGAGCATATGAGCAGTTCTTC

v_call: TRBV15
clone_size: few
d_call: .
j_call: TRBJ1-2
cdr3_aa: CATSRSKGEEGYTF
cdr3_nt: TGTGCCACCAGCAGATCGAAGGGGGAGGAGGGCTACACCTTC

v_call: TRBV14
clone_size: .
d_call: TRBD2
j_call: TRBJ2-1
cdr3_aa: CASSRLGASGRAQYTFSSYNEQFF
cdr3_nt: TGTGCCAGCAGCCGCCTCGGTGCTAGCGGGAGGGCCCAATACACCTTCTCCTCCTACAATGAGCAGTTCTTC

v_call: TRBV4-1
clone_size: .
d_call: .
j_call: TRBJ2-1
cdr3_aa: CASSHTIFSEQFF
cdr3_nt: TGCGCCAGCAGCCACACTATCTTCAGTGAGCAGTTCTTC

v_call: TRBV29-1
clone_size: few
d_call: .
j_call: TRBJ2-4
cdr3_aa: CSVEGIGIQYF
cdr3_nt: TGCAGCGTTGAGGGCATCGGCATTCAGTACTTC

v_call: TRBV5-1
clone_size: few
d_call: TRBD1
j_call: TRBJ2-3
cdr3_aa: CASSLDRGHGTDTQYF
cdr3_nt: TGCGCCAGCAGCTTGGATAGGGGGCACGGGACAGATACGCAGTATTTT

v_call: TRBV27
clone_size: .
d_call: .
j_call: TRBJ2-2
cdr3_aa: CASSTRGTTNTGELFF
cdr3_nt: TGTGCCAGCAGTACCAGGGGGACTACGAACACCGGGGAGCTGTTTTTT

v_call: TRBV18
clone_size: few
d_call: .
j_call: TRBJ2-7
cdr3_aa: CASSPNSPEQYF
cdr3_nt: TGTGCCAGCTCACCGAATTCCCCTGAGCAGTACTTC

v_call: TRBV6-5
clone_size: .
d_call: .
j_call: TRBJ1-2
cdr3_aa: CASRSMGNYGYTF
cdr3_nt: TGTGCCAGCAGGAGCATGGGTAACTATGGCTACACCTTC

v_call: TRBV27
clone_size: few
d_call: .
j_call: TRBJ1-6
cdr3_aa: CASRLGSYNSPLHF
cdr3_nt: TGTGCCAGCCGGCTGGGTTCCTATAATTCACCCCTCCACTTT

v_call: TRBV7-2
clone_size: .
d_call: TRBD2
j_call: TRBJ2-1
cdr3_aa: CASSPGLSTDEQFF
cdr3_nt: TGTGCCAGCAGCCCGGGACTATCGACGGATGAGCAGTTCTTC

v_call: TRBV7-9
clone_size: few
d_call: .
j_call: TRBJ2-7
cdr3_aa: CATRSGEPYEQYF
cdr3_nt: TGTGCCACCCGAAGTGGCGAACCCTACGAGCAGTACTTC

v_call: TRBV9
clone_size: .
d_call: .
j_call: TRBJ2-7
cdr3_aa: CASSVERDATYEQYF
cdr3_nt: TGTGCCAGCAGCGTAGAAAGGGACGCGACTTACGAGCAGTACTTC

v_call: TRBV2
clone_size: .
d_call: .
j_call: TRBJ2-7
cdr3_aa: CASSERWLGRSYEQYF
cdr3_nt: TGTGCCAGCAGTGAAAGGTGGCTAGGGCGATCCTACGAGCAGTACTTC

v_call: TRBV7-9
clone_size: .
d_call: TRBD2
j_call: TRBJ2-1
cdr3_aa: CASSLGSSGTSYNEQFF
cdr3_nt: TGTGCCAGCAGCTTAGGATCTAGCGGGACTTCCTACAATGAGCAGTTCTTC

v_call: TRBV9
clone_size: .
d_call: TRBD1
j_call: TRBJ1-1
cdr3_aa: CASSVEQGSFNTEAFF
cdr3_nt: TGTGCCAGCAGCGTAGAACAGGGGAGTTTCAACACTGAAGCTTTCTTT

v_call: TRBV5-1
clone_size: .
d_call: TRBD1
j_call: TRBJ2-3
cdr3_aa: CASSLVTGGSTDTQYF
cdr3_nt: TGCGCCAGCAGCTTGGTTACAGGGGGGAGCACAGATACGCAGTATTTT

v_call: TRBV6-4
clone_size: .
d_call: .
j_call: TRBJ2-3
cdr3_aa: CASSDSAWDTDTQYF
cdr3_nt: TGTGCCAGCAGTGATTCGGCCTGGGACACAGATACGCAGTATTTT

v_call: TRBV6-1
clone_size: many
d_call: .
j_call: TRBJ2-7
cdr3_aa: CASSEEAGDPYEQYF
cdr3_nt: TGTGCCAGCAGTGAAGAGGCAGGGGACCCCTACGAGCAGTACTTC

v_call: TRBV12-3/TRBV12-4
clone_size: few
d_call: .
j_call: TRBJ2-3
cdr3_aa: CASSFYLDTQYF
cdr3_nt: TGTGCCAGCAGTTTTTATCTCGATACGCAGTATTTT

v_call: TRBV29-1
clone_size: .
d_call: .
j_call: TRBJ2-1
cdr3_aa: CSVDWRTYNEQFF
cdr3_nt: TGCAGCGTTGACTGGAGAACCTACAATGAGCAGTTCTTC

v_call: TRBV20-1
clone_size: .
d_call: .
j_call: TRBJ1-1
cdr3_aa: CSARDSGDVNLATEAFF
cdr3_nt: TGCAGTGCTAGAGATTCTGGTGATGTTAATTTGGCCACTGAAGCTTTCTTT

v_call: TRBV20-1
clone_size: .
d_call: .
j_call: TRBJ2-2
cdr3_aa: CSALKNTGELFF
cdr3_nt: TGCAGTGCTCTTAAGAACACCGGGGAGCTGTTTTTT

v_call: TRBV5-5
clone_size: .
d_call: .
j_call: TRBJ1-1
cdr3_aa: CASSLDGAGGPEAFF
cdr3_nt: TGTGCCAGCAGCTTGGATGGGGCAGGAGGGCCTGAAGCTTTCTTT

v_call: TRBV20-1
clone_size: few
d_call: .
j_call: TRBJ1-1
cdr3_aa: CSARGALGHPNTEAFF
cdr3_nt: TGCAGTGCTAGGGGAGCGCTGGGACACCCGAACACTGAAGCTTTCTTT

v_call: TRBV5-1
clone_size: .
d_call: TRBD2
j_call: TRBJ2-3
cdr3_aa: CASSWATSGSSTDTQYF
cdr3_nt: TGCGCCAGCAGCTGGGCGACTAGCGGTTCAAGCACAGATACGCAGTATTTT

v_call: TRBV7-9
clone_size: .
d_call: .
j_call: TRBJ2-1
cdr3_aa: CASSLALLTYNEQFF
cdr3_nt: TGTGCCAGCAGCTTAGCGCTACTAACCTACAATGAGCAGTTCTTC